This T cell receptor (beta chain) is drawn from a study of T cells in localized non-small cell lung cancer. The study's findings and limits: Longer overall survival was associated with a higher density of T cells in the blood. Adjacent uninvolved lung had the highest clonality, suggesting focused antigen responses. The appearance of a median approximately 57 of the top 100 tumor clones was seen in adjacent lung.

This clone was seen once. What it binds is not known. Measured with immunoSEQ multiplex PCR; TCRdb has only the in-frame clones, and not every one. The repertoire includes around 25,000 clones, 86% of them detected once, and approximately 14% sits in the top ten. Germline V gene lookup returns CDR1 SNHLY and CDR2 FYNNEI. The CDR3 consists of 15 residues. Trimming removed 4 bases at V and 7 bases at J, with 14 bases between. The TCR comes from a female donor aged 60 or older with stage I lung adenocarcinoma. The material was peripheral blood, obtained before any cancer treatment. The chain joins TRBV2 to TRBJ1-6; D gene ambiguous. The chain's CDR3 is CASSAGEDRNSPLHF. DNA of the CDR3: TGTGCCAGCAGTGCTGGGGAAGATAGGAATTCACCCCTCCACTTT.